This record covers a single T cell receptor (beta chain). Its antigen is currently unknown. Clones were read by immunoSEQ multiplex PCR, and TCRdb kept only the in-frame ones, dropping some. Of about 80,000 clones in the sample, around 90% are singletons; the top ten hold 7% to 8.5%. The CDR3 spans 11 residues. Germline CDR1 and CDR2: SGHTA and FQGNSA. Between the trimmed V and J ends, which lost 8 bases and 8 bases, there was a span of 12 bases. This specimen belongs to a study of identifying expanded T cells in peripheral blood. General study findings and limits: Across healthy donors, higher total template counts meant significantly greater roughly 2-week count variance. Technical replicates showed around 1.2 changed clones; two weeks about 16.4; four weeks 19.

The chain has TRBV7-2 and TRBJ1-2; TRBD1 is a possible D gene (5 bases). This TCR was sampled from a person aged 18 to 75 in good health. Input material: blood. The CDR3 is CASGGRLGYTF. CDR3 coding DNA: TGTGCCAGCGGGGGTCGGTTAGGCTACACCTTC.